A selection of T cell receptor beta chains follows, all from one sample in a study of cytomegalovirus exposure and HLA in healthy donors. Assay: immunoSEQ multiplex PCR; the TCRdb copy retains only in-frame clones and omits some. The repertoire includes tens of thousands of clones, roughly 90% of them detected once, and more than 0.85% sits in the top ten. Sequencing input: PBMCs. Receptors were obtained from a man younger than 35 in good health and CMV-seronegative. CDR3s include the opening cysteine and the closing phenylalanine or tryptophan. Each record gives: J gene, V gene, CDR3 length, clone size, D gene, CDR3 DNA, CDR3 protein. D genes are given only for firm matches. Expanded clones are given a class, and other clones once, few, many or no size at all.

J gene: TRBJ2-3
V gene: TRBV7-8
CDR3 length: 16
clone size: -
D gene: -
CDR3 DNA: TGTGCCAGCAGCTACACCTCACAGGGTTGGACAGATACGCAGTATTTT
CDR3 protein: CASSYTSQGWTDTQYF

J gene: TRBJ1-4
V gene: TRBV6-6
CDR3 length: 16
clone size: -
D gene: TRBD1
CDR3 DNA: TGTGCCAGCAGTTACGCGCCGGGACAGGGAAGCGAAAAACTGTTTTTT
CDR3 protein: CASSYAPGQGSEKLFF

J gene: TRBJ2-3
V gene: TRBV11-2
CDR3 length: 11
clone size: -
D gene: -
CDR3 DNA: TGTGCCAGCAGCTTCGGGTATACGCAGTATTTT
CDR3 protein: CASSFGYTQYF

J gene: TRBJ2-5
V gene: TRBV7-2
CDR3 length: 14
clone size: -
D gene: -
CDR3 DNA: TGTGCCAGCAGCTTAGATAACGGGTGGGAGACCCAGTACTTC
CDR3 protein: CASSLDNGWETQYF

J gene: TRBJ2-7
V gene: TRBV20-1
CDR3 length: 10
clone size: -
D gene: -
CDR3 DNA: TGCAGTGCGGCCCGGGAGGAGCAGTACTTC
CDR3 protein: CSAAREEQYF

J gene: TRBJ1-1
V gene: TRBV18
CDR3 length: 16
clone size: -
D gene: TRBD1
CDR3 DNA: TGTGCCAGCTCCCCCGGGACAGGGAGGCTGAACACTGAAGCTTTCTTT
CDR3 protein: CASSPGTGRLNTEAFF

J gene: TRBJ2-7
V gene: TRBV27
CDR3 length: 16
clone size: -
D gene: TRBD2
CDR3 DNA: TGTGCCAGCAGTTCCACGGGAGGAACTTTCTCCTACGAGCAGTACTTC
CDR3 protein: CASSSTGGTFSYEQYF

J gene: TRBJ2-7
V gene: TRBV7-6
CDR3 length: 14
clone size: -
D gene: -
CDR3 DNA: TGTGCCAGCACCCCGGGTGCCGAGGGGGACGAGCAGTACTTC
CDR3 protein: CASTPGAEGDEQYF

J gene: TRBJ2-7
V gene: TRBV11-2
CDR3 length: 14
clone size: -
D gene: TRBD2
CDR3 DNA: TGTGCCAGCAGCCCTCTAGCGGGTACCTACGAGCAGTACTTC
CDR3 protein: CASSPLAGTYEQYF

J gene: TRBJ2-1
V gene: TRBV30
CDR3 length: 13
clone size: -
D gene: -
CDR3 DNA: TGTGCCTGGAGTGGAGGAGCGGGCGATGAGCAGTTCTTC
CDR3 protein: CAWSGGAGDEQFF

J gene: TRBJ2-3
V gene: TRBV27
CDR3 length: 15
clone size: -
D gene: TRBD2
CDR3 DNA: TGTGCCAGCAGTGTCACTAGCGGGAGGACAGATACGCAGTATTTT
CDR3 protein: CASSVTSGRTDTQYF

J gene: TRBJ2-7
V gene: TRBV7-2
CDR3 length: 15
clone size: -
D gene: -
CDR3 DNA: TGTGCCAGCAGCCAAACACCTTTCCTGGGCCACGAGCAGTACTTC
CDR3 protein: CASSQTPFLGHEQYF

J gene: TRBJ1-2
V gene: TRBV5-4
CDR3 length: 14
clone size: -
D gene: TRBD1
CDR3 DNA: TGTGCCAGCAGCTTCGGACAGGGGGAAAATGGCTACACCTTC
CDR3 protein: CASSFGQGENGYTF

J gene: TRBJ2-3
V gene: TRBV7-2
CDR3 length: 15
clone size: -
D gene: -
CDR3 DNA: TGTGCCAGCAGCAGGGACTTGTCTAGCACAGATACGCAGTATTTT
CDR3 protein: CASSRDLSSTDTQYF

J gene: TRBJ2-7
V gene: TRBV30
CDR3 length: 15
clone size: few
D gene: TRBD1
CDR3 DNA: TGTGCCTGGAGTGTAGACGGGACAGGAGCCTACGAGCAGTACTTC
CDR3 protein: CAWSVDGTGAYEQYF

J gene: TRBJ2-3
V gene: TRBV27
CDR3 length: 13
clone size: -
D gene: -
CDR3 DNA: TGTGCCAGCAGTCTAGGCGGCACAGATACGCAGTATTTT
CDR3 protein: CASSLGGTDTQYF

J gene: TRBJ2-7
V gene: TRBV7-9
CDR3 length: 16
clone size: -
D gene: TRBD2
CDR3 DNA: TGTGCCAGCAGCACCTTGGCTAGCGGTTCCTCCTACGAGCAGTACTTC
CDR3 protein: CASSTLASGSSYEQYF

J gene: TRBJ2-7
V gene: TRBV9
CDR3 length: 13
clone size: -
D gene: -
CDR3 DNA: TGTGCCAGCAACGGAGGGGACTCCTACGAGCAGTACTTC
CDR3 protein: CASNGGDSYEQYF

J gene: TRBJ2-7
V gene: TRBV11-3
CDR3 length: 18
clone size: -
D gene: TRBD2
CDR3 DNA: TGTGCCAGCAGCTTAGCACGGACTAGCGGGAGAGGAATCTACGAGCAGTACTTC
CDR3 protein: CASSLARTSGRGIYEQYF

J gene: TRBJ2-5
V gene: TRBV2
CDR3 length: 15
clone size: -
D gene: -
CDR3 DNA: TGTGCCAGCAGACTAGCACCCGAGTCGGTGGGGACCCAGTACTTC
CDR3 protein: CASRLAPESVGTQYF

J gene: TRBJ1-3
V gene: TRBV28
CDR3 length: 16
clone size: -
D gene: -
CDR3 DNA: TGTGCCAGCAGTTTGCAAGGGGACTACTCTGGAAACACCATATATTTT
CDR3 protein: CASSLQGDYSGNTIYF

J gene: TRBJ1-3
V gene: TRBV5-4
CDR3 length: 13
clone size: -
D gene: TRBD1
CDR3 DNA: TGTGCCAGCAGCCGGGACAGCGGAAACACCATATATTTT
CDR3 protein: CASSRDSGNTIYF

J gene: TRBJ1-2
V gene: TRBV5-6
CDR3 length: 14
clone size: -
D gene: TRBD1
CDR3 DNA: TGTGCCAGCAGTTTGACAGGGGCCGTCGTAGGCTACACCTTC
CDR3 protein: CASSLTGAVVGYTF

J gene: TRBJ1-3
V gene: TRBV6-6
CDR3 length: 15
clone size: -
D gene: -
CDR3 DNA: TGTGCCAGCAGTCTGAGACGGAGCTCTGGAAACACCATATATTTT
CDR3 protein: CASSLRRSSGNTIYF

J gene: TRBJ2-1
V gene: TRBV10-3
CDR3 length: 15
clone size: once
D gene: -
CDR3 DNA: TGTGCCATCCGCCCCATCGGGAGCTCCTACAATGAGCAGTTCTTC
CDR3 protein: CAIRPIGSSYNEQFF

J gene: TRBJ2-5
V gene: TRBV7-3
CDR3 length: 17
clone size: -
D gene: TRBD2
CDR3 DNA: TGTGCCAGCAGCCCAGGGACTAGCGGGAGGGACCAAGAGACCCAGTACTTC
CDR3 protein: CASSPGTSGRDQETQYF

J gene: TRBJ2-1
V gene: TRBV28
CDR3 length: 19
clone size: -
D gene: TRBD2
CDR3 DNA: TGTGCCAGCAGTTTGGGGGGACTAGCGGGAATTTCTAGTTTCGATGAGCAGTTCTTC
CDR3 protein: CASSLGGLAGISSFDEQFF

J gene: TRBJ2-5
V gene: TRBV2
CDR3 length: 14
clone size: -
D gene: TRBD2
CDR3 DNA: TGTGCCAGCAGTGTAATCGGGAGGGCCGAGACCCAGTACTTC
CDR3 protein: CASSVIGRAETQYF

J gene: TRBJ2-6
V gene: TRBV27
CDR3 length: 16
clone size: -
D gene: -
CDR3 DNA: TGTGCCAGCAGTCCCCTCTGGAGCTCTGGGGCCAACGTCCTGACTTTC
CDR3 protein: CASSPLWSSGANVLTF

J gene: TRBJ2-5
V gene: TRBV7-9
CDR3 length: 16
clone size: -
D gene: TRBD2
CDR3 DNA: TGTGCCAGCAGCTCCCGGACTAGCGCTGTCCAAGAGACCCAGTACTTC
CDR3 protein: CASSSRTSAVQETQYF

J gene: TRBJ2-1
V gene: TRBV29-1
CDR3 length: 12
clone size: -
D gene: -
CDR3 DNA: TGCAGCGTTGAAAGGGACTCCTATGAGCAGTTCTTC
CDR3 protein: CSVERDSYEQFF

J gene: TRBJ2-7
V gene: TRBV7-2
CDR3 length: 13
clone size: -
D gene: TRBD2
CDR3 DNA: TGTGCCAGCAGTCAGCGGGAGGGCCGGGAGCAGTACTTC
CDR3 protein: CASSQREGREQYF

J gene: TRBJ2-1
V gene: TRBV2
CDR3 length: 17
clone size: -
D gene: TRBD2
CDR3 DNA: TGTGCCAGCGGGCTCACTAGCGGGAGTGGCGGCGTCAATGAGCAGTTCTTC
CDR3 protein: CASGLTSGSGGVNEQFF

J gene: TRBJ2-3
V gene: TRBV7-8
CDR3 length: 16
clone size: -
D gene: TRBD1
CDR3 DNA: TGTGCCAGCAGCCCAGTCCAAGAGGGACAGGCAGATACGCAGTATTTT
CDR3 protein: CASSPVQEGQADTQYF

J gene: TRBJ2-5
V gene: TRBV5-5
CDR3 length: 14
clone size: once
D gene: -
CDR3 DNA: TGTGCCAGCAGCTTCACAGGGTCCCAAGAGACCCAGTACTTC
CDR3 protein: CASSFTGSQETQYF

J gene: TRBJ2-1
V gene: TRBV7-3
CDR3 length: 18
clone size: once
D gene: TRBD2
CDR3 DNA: TGTGCCAGCAGCTTAGTGCCCGGGACTAGCGGGAGTTTTTATGAGCAGTTCTTC
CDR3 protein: CASSLVPGTSGSFYEQFF

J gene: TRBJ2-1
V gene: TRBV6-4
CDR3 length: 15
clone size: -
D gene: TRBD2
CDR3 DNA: TGTGCCAGCAGTGCGACGACTAGCGGAAACAATGAGCAGTTCTTC
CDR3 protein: CASSATTSGNNEQFF

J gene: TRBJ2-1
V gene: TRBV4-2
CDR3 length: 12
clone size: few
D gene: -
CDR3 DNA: TGTGCCAGCAGCCAAGCCAACAATGAGCAGTTCTTC
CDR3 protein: CASSQANNEQFF

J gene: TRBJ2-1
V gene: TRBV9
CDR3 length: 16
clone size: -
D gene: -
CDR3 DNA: TGTGCCAGCAGCGTAGTACTAAGACCTTCCTACAATGAGCAGTTCTTC
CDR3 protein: CASSVVLRPSYNEQFF

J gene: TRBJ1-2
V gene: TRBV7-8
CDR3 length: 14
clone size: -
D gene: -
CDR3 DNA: TGTGCCAGCAGCACTCAGGGGACGGTCGGGGGCTACACCTTC
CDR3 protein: CASSTQGTVGGYTF

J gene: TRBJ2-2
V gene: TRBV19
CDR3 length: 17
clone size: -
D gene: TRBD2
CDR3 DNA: TGTGCCAGTAGTGCCCGGACTAGCGGGGCAAACACCGGGGAGCTGTTTTTT
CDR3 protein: CASSARTSGANTGELFF